The rows below give T cell receptor beta chains drawn from one sample of a study of T-cell memory formation after mild COVID-19. TCRdb re-called the 5' RACE reads with MiXCR, one entry per CDR3 protein. Among some 250,000 distinct CDR3 sequences, approximately 10% were seen once, and the ten largest hold around 20%. The material sequenced was PBMCs or a T cell subset sorted from them (not recorded which). The origin of the receptors is a man aged 18 to 29 who had mild COVID-19 (a few samples of this study predate the infection). Cell type and time point are not known. The conserved cysteine and the conserved F or W are not part of the CDR3 here.

TRBV7-2	TRBJ1-6	ASSLGRSNNSPLH
TRBV20-1	TRBJ1-2	SARTPGEGYT
TRBV29-1	TRBJ2-3	SASAGGTDTQY
TRBV10-3	TRBJ1-2	AISGTGGIYGYT
TRBV10-3	TRBJ2-6	AISESGGANVLT
TRBV24-1	TRBJ2-3	ATSHGTHFDTQY
TRBV5-5	TRBJ1-5	ASGEGTAYQPQH
TRBV9	TRBJ1-1	ASSTRGGRAAF
TRBV27	TRBJ1-2	ATSDRAIGYGYT
TRBV5-6	TRBJ2-1	ASSKGGPNEQF
TRBV5-1	TRBJ2-5	ASSPTLGAGETQY
TRBV7-9	TRBJ2-5	ASSQFRQGQETQY